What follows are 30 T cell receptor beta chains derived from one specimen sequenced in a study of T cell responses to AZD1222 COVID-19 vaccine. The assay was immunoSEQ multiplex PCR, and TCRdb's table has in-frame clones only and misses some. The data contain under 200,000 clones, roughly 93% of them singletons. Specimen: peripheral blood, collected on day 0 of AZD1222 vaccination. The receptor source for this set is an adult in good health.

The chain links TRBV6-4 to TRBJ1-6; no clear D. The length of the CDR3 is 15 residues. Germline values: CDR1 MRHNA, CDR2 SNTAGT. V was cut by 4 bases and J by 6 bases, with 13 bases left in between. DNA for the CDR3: TGTGCCAGCAGTGCCGCGGGAACAATTAATTCACCCCTCCACTTT. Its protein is CASSAAGTINSPLHF.

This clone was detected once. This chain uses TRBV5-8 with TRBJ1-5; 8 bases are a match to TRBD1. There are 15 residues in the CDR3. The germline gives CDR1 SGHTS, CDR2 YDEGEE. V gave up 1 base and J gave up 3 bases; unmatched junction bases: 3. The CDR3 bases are TGTGCCAGCAGCTTGAGGACAGGGTACAATCAGCCCCAGCATTTT. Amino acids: CASSLRTGYNQPQHF. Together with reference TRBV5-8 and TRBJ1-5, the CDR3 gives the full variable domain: EAGVTQSPTHLIKTRGQQATLRCSPISGHTSVYWYQQALGLGLQFLLWYDEGEERNRGNFPPRFSGRQFPNYSSELNVNALELEDSALYLCASSLRTGYNQPQHFGDGTRLSIL.

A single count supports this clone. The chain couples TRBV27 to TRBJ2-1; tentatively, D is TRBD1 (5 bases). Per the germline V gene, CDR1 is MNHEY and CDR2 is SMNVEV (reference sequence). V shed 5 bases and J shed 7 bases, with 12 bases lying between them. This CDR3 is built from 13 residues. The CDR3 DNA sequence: TGTGCCAGCAGTCTCCCCAGGGCTAATGAGCAGTTCTTC. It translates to CASSLPRANEQFF.

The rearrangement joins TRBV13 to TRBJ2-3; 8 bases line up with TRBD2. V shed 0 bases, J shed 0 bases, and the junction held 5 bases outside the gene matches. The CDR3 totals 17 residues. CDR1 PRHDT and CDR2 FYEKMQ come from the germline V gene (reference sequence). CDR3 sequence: CASSLGPSGPSTDTQYF. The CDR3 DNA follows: TGTGCCAGCAGCTTAGGGCCTAGCGGGCCCAGCACAGATACGCAGTATTTT.

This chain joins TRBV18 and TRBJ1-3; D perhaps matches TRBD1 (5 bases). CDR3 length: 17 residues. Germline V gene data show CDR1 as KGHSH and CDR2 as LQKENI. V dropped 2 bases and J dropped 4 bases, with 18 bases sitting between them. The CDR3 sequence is CASSPLMSGSRGNTIYF. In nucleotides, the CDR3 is TGTGCCAGCTCACCATTGATGTCAGGGTCGCGGGGAAACACCATATATTTT.

CDR3 nucleotide sequence: TGTGCCAGCAGCAAGAGGGGCACAGATACGCAGTATTTT. Translation gives CASSKRGTDTQYF. J is TRBJ2-3 and V is TRBV21-1; the DNA was not used to check the table's D call, TRBD2. TRBV21-1 constitutes a pseudogene. This CDR3 has 13 residues.

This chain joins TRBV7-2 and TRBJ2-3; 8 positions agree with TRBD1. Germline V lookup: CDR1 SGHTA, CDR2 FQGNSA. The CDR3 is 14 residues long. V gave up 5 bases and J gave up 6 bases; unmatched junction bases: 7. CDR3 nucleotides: TGTGCCAGCAGCGCGGACAGGGTTATGGATACGCAGTATTTT. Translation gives CASSADRVMDTQYF.

In DNA, the CDR3 is TGTGCCAGCAGCCCCCGGGCGAACACCGGGGAGCTGTTTTTT. Amino acid sequence: CASSPRANTGELFF. The V and J genes are TRBV7-9 and TRBJ2-2, with D uncertain. Trimming removed 5 bases from V and 0 bases from J, with 7 bases in between. Germline CDR1 SEHNR, CDR2 FQNEAQ (reference sequence). The CDR3 sequence is 14 residues long.

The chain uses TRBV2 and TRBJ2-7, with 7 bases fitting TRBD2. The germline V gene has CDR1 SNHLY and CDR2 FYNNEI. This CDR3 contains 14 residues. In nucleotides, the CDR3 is TGTGCTGGCGGGGGAGAACTCAGCTCCTACGAGCAGTACTTC. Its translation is CAGGGELSSYEQYF.

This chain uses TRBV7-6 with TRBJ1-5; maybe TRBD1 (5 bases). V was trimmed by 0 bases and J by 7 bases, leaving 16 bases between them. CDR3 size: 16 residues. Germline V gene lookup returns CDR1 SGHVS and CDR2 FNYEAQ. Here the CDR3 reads CASSLAGGAGAQPQHF. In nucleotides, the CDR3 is TGTGCCAGCAGCTTAGCCGGTGGGGCGGGAGCGCAGCCCCAGCATTTT.

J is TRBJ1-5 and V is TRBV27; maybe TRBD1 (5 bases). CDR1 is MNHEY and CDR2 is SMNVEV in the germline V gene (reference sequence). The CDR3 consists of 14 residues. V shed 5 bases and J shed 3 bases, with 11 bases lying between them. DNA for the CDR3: TGTGCCAGCAGTCCGGGACGGAACAATCAGCCCCAGCATTTT. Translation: CASSPGRNNQPQHF.

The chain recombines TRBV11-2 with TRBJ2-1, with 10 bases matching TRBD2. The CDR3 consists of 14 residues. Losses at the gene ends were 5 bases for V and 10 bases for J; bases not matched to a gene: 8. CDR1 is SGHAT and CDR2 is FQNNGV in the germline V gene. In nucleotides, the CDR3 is TGTGCCAGCAGCATTCTAGCGGGAGAGAACGAGCAGTTCTTC. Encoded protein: CASSILAGENEQFF.

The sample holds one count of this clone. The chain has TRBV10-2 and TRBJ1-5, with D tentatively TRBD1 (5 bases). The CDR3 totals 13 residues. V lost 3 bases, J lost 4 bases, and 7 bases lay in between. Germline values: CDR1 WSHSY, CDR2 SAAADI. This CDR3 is CASSDWGNQPQHF. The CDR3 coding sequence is TGCGCCAGCAGTGATTGGGGGAATCAGCCCCAGCATTTT.

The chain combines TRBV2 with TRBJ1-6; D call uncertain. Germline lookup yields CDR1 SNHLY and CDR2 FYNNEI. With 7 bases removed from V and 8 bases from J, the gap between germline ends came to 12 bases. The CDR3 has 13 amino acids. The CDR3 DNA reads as TGTGCCAGCACGGGGTATACAGATTCACCCCTCCACTTT. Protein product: CASTGYTDSPLHF. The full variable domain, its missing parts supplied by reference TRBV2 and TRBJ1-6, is EPEVTQTPSHQVTQMGQEVILRCVPISNHLYFYWYRQILGQKVEFLVSFYNNEISEKSEIFDDQFSVERPDGSNFTLKIRSTKLEDSAMYFCASTGYTDSPLHFGNGTRLTVT.

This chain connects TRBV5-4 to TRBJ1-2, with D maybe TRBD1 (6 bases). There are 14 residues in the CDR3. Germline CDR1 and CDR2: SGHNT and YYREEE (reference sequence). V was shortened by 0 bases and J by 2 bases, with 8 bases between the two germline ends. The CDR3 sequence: CASSLAGQNYGYTF. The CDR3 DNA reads TGTGCCAGCAGCTTGGCCGGACAGAACTATGGCTACACCTTC. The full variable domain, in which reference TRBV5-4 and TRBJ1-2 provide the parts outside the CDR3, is ETGVTQSPTHLIKTRGQQVTLRCSSQSGHNTVSWYQQALGQGPQFIFQYYREEENGRGNFPPRFSGLQFPNYSSELNVNALELDDSALYLCASSLAGQNYGYTFGSGTRLTVV.

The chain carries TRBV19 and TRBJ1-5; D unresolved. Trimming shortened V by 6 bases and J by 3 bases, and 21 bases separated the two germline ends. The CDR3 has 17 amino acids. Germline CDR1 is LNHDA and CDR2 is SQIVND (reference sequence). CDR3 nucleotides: TGTGCCAGTAGAGGAGAAGGGAACCCACTCGTCAATCAGCCCCAGCATTTT. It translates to CASRGEGNPLVNQPQHF. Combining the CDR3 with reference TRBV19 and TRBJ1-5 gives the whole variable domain DGGITQSPKYLFRKEGQNVTLSCEQNLNHDAMYWYRQDPGQGLRLIYYSQIVNDFQKGDIAEGYSVSREKKESFPLTVTSAQKNPTAFYLCASRGEGNPLVNQPQHFGDGTRLSIL.

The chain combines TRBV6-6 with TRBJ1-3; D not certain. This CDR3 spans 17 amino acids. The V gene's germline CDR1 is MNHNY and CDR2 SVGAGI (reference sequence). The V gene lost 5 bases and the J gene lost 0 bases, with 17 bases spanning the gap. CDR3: CASSPSFYFTSGNTIYF. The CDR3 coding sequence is TGTGCCAGCAGTCCTTCATTCTACTTCACCTCTGGAAACACCATATATTTT.

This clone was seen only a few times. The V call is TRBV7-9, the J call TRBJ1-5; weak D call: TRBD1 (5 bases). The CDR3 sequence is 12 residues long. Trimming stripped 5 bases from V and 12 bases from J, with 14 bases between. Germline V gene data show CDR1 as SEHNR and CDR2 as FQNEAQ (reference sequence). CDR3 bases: TGTGCCAGCAGCCCGGGGACCGCGATCCAGCATTTT. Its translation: CASSPGTAIQHF.

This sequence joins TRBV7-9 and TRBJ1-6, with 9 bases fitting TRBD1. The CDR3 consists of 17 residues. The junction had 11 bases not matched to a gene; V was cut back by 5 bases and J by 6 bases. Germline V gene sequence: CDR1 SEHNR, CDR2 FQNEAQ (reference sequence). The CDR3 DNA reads TGTGCCAGCAGCCCAGACAGGGGGAAACTACGTAATTCACCCCTCCACTTT. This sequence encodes CASSPDRGKLRNSPLHF.

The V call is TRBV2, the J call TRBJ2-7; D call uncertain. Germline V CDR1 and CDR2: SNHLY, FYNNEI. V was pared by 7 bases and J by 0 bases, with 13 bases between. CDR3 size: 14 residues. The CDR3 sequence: CASKGLVSSYEQYF. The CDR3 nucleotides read TGTGCCAGCAAGGGCCTGGTGAGCTCCTACGAGCAGTACTTC.

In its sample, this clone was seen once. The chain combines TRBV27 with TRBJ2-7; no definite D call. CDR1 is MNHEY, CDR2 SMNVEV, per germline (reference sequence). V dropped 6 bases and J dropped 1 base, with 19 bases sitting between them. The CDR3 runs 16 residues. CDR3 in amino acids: CASSPTSVRVSYEQYF. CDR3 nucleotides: TGTGCCAGCAGCCCCACGTCGGTAAGGGTTTCCTACGAGCAGTACTTC.

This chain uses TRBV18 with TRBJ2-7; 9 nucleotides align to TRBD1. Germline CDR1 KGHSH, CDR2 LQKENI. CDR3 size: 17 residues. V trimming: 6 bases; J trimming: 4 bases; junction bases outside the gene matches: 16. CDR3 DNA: TGTGCCAGCTCCACGAGCCCCGGGACAGGGATCCCGTACGAGCAGTACTTC. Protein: CASSTSPGTGIPYEQYF. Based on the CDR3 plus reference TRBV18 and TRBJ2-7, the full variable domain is NAGVMQNPRHLVRRRGQEARLRCSPMKGHSHVYWYRQLPEEGLKFMVYLQKENIIDESGMPKERFSAEFPKEGPSILRIQQVVRGDSAAYFCASSTSPGTGIPYEQYFGPGTRLTVT.

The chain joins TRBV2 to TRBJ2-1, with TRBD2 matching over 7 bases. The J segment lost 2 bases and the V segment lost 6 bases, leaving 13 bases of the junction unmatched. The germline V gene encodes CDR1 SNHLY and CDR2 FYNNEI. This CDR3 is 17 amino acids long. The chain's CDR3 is CASSPLSPAGAYNEQFF. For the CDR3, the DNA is TGTGCCAGCAGCCCTCTTAGCCCCGCGGGAGCCTACAATGAGCAGTTCTTC.

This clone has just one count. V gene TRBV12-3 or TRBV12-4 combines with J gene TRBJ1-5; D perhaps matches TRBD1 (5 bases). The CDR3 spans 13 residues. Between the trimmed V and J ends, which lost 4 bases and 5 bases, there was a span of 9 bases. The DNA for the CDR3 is TGTGCCAGCAGTTGGGACGGATATCAGCCCCAGCATTTT. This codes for CASSWDGYQPQHF.

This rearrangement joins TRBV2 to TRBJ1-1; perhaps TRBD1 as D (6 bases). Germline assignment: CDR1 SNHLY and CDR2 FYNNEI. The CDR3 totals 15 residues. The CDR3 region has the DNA TGTGTCACACTAGAGGGGGGGTTGAGTCTCACTGAAGCTTTCTTT. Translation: CVTLEGGLSLTEAFF. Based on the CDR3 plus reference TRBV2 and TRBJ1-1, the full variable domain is EPEVTQTPSHQVTQMGQEVILRCVPISNHLYFYWYRQILGQKVEFLVSFYNNEISEKSEIFDDQFSVERPDGSNFTLKIRSTKLEDSAMYFCVTLEGGLSLTEAFFGQGTRLTVV.

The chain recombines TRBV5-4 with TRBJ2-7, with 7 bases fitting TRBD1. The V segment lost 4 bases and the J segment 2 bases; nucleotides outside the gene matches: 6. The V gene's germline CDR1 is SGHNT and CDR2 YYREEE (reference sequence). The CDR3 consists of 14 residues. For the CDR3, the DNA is TGTGCCAGCAGCGGAGACAGGGCAGCCTACGAGCAGTACTTC. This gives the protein CASSGDRAAYEQYF.

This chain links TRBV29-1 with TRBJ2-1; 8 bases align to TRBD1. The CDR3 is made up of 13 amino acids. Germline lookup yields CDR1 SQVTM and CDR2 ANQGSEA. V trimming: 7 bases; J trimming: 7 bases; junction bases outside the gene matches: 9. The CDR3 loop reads CSERARGRNEQFF. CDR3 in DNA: TGCAGCGAGAGGGCCAGGGGGCGGAATGAGCAGTTCTTC.

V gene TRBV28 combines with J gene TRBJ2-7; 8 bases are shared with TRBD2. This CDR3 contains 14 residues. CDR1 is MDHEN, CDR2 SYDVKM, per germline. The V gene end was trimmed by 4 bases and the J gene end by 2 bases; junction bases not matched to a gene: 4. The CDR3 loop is CASSSPSGPYEQYF. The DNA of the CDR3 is TGTGCCAGCAGTTCACCTAGCGGGCCCTACGAGCAGTACTTC.

CDR3 region: CASSPPGRVYGYTF. In DNA form, the CDR3 reads TGTGCCAGCTCACCACCGGGCAGGGTCTATGGCTACACCTTC. The rearrangement joins TRBV18 to TRBJ1-2; TRBD1 is a possible D gene (5 bases). The CDR3 is 14 amino acids. With 0 bases removed from V and 4 bases from J, the gap between germline ends came to 9 bases. Germline loops: CDR1 KGHSH, CDR2 LQKENI.

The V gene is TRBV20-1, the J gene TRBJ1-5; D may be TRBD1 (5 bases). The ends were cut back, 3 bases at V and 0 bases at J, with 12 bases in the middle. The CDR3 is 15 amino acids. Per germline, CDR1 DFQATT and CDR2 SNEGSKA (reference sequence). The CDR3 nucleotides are TGCAGTGCTAGTCCGTCGACAGATAGCAATCAGCCCCAGCATTTT. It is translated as CSASPSTDSNQPQHF.